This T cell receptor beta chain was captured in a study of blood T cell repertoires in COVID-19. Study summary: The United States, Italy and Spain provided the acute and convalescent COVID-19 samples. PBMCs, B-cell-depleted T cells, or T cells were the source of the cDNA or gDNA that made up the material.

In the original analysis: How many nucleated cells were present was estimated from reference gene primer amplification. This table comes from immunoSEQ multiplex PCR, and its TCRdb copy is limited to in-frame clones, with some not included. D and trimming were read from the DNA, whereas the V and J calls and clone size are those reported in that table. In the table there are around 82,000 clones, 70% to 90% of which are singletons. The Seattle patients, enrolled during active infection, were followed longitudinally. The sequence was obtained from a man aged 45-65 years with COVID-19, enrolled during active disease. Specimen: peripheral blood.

For the CDR3, the DNA is TGTGCCAGCAGTTTATCCGTCACAGGGAGTGGATCACCCCTCCACTTT. Translating gives CASSLSVTGSGSPLHF. This chain links TRBV27 with TRBJ1-6; D is possibly TRBD1 (6 bases). Trimming removed 0 bases from V and 10 bases from J, with 16 bases in between. CDR1 is MNHEY, CDR2 SMNVEV, per germline (reference sequence). This CDR3 is 16 amino acids long.